The 9 T cell receptor beta chains below were found in one sample sequenced in a study of cytomegalovirus exposure and HLA in healthy donors. Method: immunoSEQ multiplex PCR; TCRdb's copy keeps in-frame clones and lacks some. The table has roughly 68,000 clones, 85% to 90% seen once. The sequenced sample was PBMCs. These receptors originate from a woman aged 18-29 years in good health and CMV-seronegative.

The chain has TRBV6-1 and TRBJ1-5, with D possibly TRBD1 on 6 matching bases. V was clipped by 5 bases and J by 4 bases, with 15 bases between them. Per the germline V gene, CDR1 is MNHNS and CDR2 is SASEGT. The CDR3 length is 15 residues. This CDR3 reads CASSQDSGGNQPQHF. In DNA form, the CDR3 reads TGTGCCAGCAGTCAGGACAGCGGTGGAAATCAGCCCCAGCATTTT.

V and J are TRBV9 and TRBJ2-1; D call uncertain. This CDR3 has 16 amino acids. Trimming took 4 bases from V and 4 from J, leaving 18 bases between them. Germline V lookup: CDR1 SGDLS, CDR2 YYNGEE. The CDR3, as DNA: TGTGCCAGCAGCCCCGGTTCGAATCTGCTTTACAATGAGCAGTTCTTC. This sequence encodes CASSPGSNLLYNEQFF.

The gene calls are TRBV5-1 and TRBJ1-1, with 11 bases aligning to TRBD1. The CDR3 has 14 amino acids. Germline V gene lookup returns CDR1 SGHRS and CDR2 YFSETQ. V gave up 6 bases and J gave up 1 base; unmatched junction bases: 2. This CDR3 reads CASKGTGGNTEAFF. In nucleotides, the CDR3 is TGCGCCAGCAAAGGGACAGGGGGGAACACTGAAGCTTTCTTT.

V usage is TRBV18 and J usage is TRBJ2-1, with 8 bases fitting TRBD2. The junction had 9 bases not matched to a gene; V was cut back by 3 bases and J by 5 bases. Germline values: CDR1 KGHSH, CDR2 LQKENI. This CDR3 has 16 amino acids. The CDR3, as DNA: TGTGCCAGCTCACCCCGGACGGGGGGGACCCACAATGAGCAGTTCTTC. This gives the protein CASSPRTGGTHNEQFF.

V gene TRBV28 combines with J gene TRBJ2-7; TRBD1 matches at 8 bases. Germline V gives CDR1 MDHEN, CDR2 SYDVKM. This CDR3 region has 15 residues. The V gene end was trimmed by 5 bases and the J gene end by 3 bases; junction bases not matched to a gene: 9. The CDR3: CASSLEQGANYEQYF. Here the CDR3 DNA reads TGTGCCAGCAGTCTCGAGCAGGGGGCCAACTACGAGCAGTACTTC.

The J gene is TRBJ1-1, the V gene TRBV7-8, with unresolved D. The CDR3 spans 14 residues. Germline CDR1 SGHVS, CDR2 FQNEAQ. The V and J ends lost 1 base and 12 bases respectively, with 18 bases between them. The chain's CDR3 is CASSLGFGDLETFF. CDR3 nucleotide sequence: TGTGCCAGCAGCTTAGGGTTTGGTGACCTAGAGACTTTCTTT.

The V gene is TRBV18, the J gene TRBJ2-1; 9 bases match TRBD1. The CDR3 totals 16 residues. Germline V gene lookup returns CDR1 KGHSH and CDR2 LQKENI. V lost 3 bases and J lost 6; bases outside the gene matches: 9. The CDR3 region has the DNA TGTGCCAGCTCACCTTCCGGGACAGGGACTACCAATGAGCAGTTCTTC. This gives the protein CASSPSGTGTTNEQFF.

This clone was recorded only once. Different DNA sequences within this sample yield the same CDR3. V is TRBV6-1 and J is TRBJ2-1; possible D gene TRBD1, 6 bases. Germline CDR1 reads MNHNS; CDR2 reads SASEGT. This CDR3 comprises 15 residues. V was trimmed by 3 bases and J by 0 bases, leaving 9 bases between them. Here the CDR3 DNA reads TGTGCCAGCAGTGAGCAGGGGAGCTCCTACAATGAGCAGTTCTTC. It translates to CASSEQGSSYNEQFF.

The chain uses TRBV4-1 and TRBJ2-7; 10 bases agree with TRBD2. The CDR3 is made up of 14 amino acids. V was clipped by 3 bases and J by 3 bases; unmatched bases: 2. CDR1 and CDR2 from the germline V gene are MGHRA and YSYEKL. The DNA for the CDR3 is TGCGCCAGCAGCCAGGGACTAGCGAGCTACGAGCAGTACTTC. It encodes CASSQGLASYEQYF.